These T cell receptor beta chains were read from a single sample in a study of blood T cell repertoires in COVID-19. TCRdb's copy holds only in-frame clones and misses some; the assay was immunoSEQ multiplex PCR. Here the sample spans some 250,000 clones, about 88% being singletons. Material for sequencing was peripheral blood. The receptor set was obtained from a woman in her 40s who had recovered from COVID-19. Both conserved end residues are part of each CDR3. Clone sizes are given selectively: once, few, many, or a class where the clone is expanded.

j_call v_call clone_size cdr3_aa
TRBJ1-5 TRBV18 . CASSRTGPDQPQHF
TRBJ1-2 TRBV29-1 . CSVGGVGYTF
TRBJ1-3 TRBV6-5 . CASSYLGGSTIYF
TRBJ2-7 TRBV27 . CASRPDRDYEQYF
TRBJ1-2 TRBV30 . CAWIGGGDGYTF
TRBJ1-1 TRBV6-2/TRBV6-3 . CASSTGTGPMNTEAFF
TRBJ1-4 TRBV7-2 . CASSSQGAGGEKLFF
TRBJ2-1 TRBV4-2 . CASSSGLAGHPSYNEQFF
TRBJ2-3 TRBV5-4 . CASSPGTGGRTQYF
TRBJ1-2 TRBV4-3 . CASSQIQGAGGYTF
TRBJ1-1 TRBV6-5 few CASSYGGYTEAFF
TRBJ2-1 TRBV18 . CASSPTSGGYNEQFF
TRBJ2-3 TRBV7-9 . CASRRRTGGNSTDTQYF
TRBJ1-5 TRBV30 . CAWSDRSNQPQHF
TRBJ1-2 TRBV6-2/TRBV6-3 . CASSPRQYGYTF
TRBJ2-5 TRBV27 . CASRPGTGERETQYF
TRBJ1-2 TRBV24-1 . CATSDSGGDYGYTF
TRBJ2-1 TRBV19 . CASSVDGQGEQFF
TRBJ2-1 TRBV11-3 . CASSLSGTATYNEQFF
TRBJ2-5 TRBV11-2 . CASSLGSRGSETQYF
TRBJ1-4 TRBV30 . CAWSRGQANEKLFF
TRBJ2-6 TRBV3-1/TRBV3-2 . CAARSSGANVLTF
TRBJ2-1 TRBV6-5 . CASSYAATSKQFF
TRBJ2-5 TRBV11-2 . CASSFGSGLKEETQYF
TRBJ2-5 TRBV5-1 . CASSLTGLAGETQYF
TRBJ2-1 TRBV27 . CASSPPPGTSGRFGNEQFF
TRBJ1-2 TRBV30 few CASRDRHYGYTF
TRBJ2-7 TRBV4-2 few CASSQDWAVGEQYF
TRBJ2-2 TRBV27 . CASSRQEVWTGVHGTGELFF
TRBJ2-4 TRBV5-6 . CASSLWGVGIQYF
TRBJ1-3 TRBV21-1 . CASSRGGQASGNTIYF
TRBJ2-1 TRBV5-1 few CASSGAGGYNEQFF
TRBJ2-7 TRBV7-2 once CASSRRQGFSYEQYF
TRBJ2-3 TRBV6-5 . CASIPGRVGTDTQYF
TRBJ2-1 TRBV19 . CASSISGDSSYNEQFF
TRBJ2-1 TRBV12-3/TRBV12-4 once CASSAGMGQFF
TRBJ1-3 TRBV9 . CASSAGPGGNTIYF
TRBJ1-1 TRBV19 . CASSMGERVPLNTEAFF